These 28 T cell receptor beta chains share one sample of origin, sequenced in a study of T cells in Graves' hyperthyroidism and ophthalmopathy. Amplification of TCR beta CDR3 regions was performed using RNA transcripts as template. An initial round of RT-PCR targeting the TCR CDR3 relied on the HTBI primer set. TCRdb fed the multiplex PCR reads into MiXCR, producing one record per CDR3 protein. The table records 300,000 to 450,000 distinct CDR3 sequences, 15% to 18% of them present only once. Sequencing was performed on blood. These receptors all come from a young woman with Graves' hyperthyroidism that later progressed to Graves' ophthalmopathy.

The chain employs TRBV5-1 and TRBJ2-2; D not certain. V was clipped by 1 base and J by 4 bases, with 8 bases between them. The CDR3 runs to 14 residues. Germline V CDR1 and CDR2: SGHRS, YFSETQ. The CDR3 is CASSLNSGTGELFF. The CDR3 bases are TGCGCCAGCAGCTTGAATAGTGGCACCGGGGAGCTGTTTTTT. Based on the CDR3 plus reference TRBV5-1 and TRBJ2-2, the full variable domain is KAGVTQTPRYLIKTRGQQVTLSCSPISGHRSVSWYQQTPGQGLQFLFEYFSETQRNKGNFPGRFSGRQFSNSRSEMNVSTLELGDSALYLCASSLNSGTGELFFGEGSRLTVL.

This clonotype was seen ten or more times. The chain joins TRBV20-1 to TRBJ2-2; 9 positions match TRBD1. CDR1 is DFQATT, CDR2 SNEGSKA, per germline (reference sequence). The V and J ends lost 0 bases and 0 bases, in that order; junction bases with no gene match: 5. The CDR3 is made up of 17 amino acids. The CDR3 region has the DNA TGCAGTGCTAGAGATTTACAGGGGGCAGCGAACACCGGGGAGCTGTTTTTT. This codes for CSARDLQGAANTGELFF.

The chain links TRBV30 to TRBJ1-1; D remains unclear. Trimming left V 0 bases short and J 4 bases short, with 12 bases between. Germline assignment: CDR1 GTSNPN and CDR2 SVGIG (reference sequence). There are 14 residues in the CDR3. The CDR3 DNA follows: TGTGCCTGGAGTGTACGGCCGGGCGTCACTGAAGCTTTCTTT. Encoded protein: CAWSVRPGVTEAFF.

This clonotype has at least ten counts. This rearrangement joins TRBV10-3 to TRBJ2-3, with D unclear. The CDR3 runs to 16 residues. Per the germline V gene, CDR1 is ENHRY and CDR2 is SYGVKD. Trimming removed 0 bases from V and 4 bases from J, with 14 bases in between. In DNA, the CDR3 is TGTGCCATCAGTGAGTCGGACGGGCGGTTATCAGATACGCAGTATTTT. Translating it yields CAISESDGRLSDTQYF.

A word on this clonotype: A read error is possible here, since a much larger clone lies one base away. The gene calls are TRBV7-2 and TRBJ1-6, with D unresolved. CDR1 is SGHTA and CDR2 is FQGNSA in the germline V gene. The CDR3 runs 18 residues. V gave up 0 bases and J gave up 0 bases, with 12 bases separating them. CDR3 bases: TGTGCCAGCAGCTTAGCTTCTAGGGTCCGCTCCTATAATTCACCCCTCCACTTT. Translated, it gives CASSLASRVRSYNSPLHF.

This clonotype has a handful of counts. The chain recombines TRBV5-4 with TRBJ1-2; TRBD1 agrees at 8 bases. CDR3 size: 14 residues. V shed 5 bases and J 5 bases; nucleotides not matched to a gene: 8. Germline values: CDR1 SGHNT, CDR2 YYREEE (reference sequence). CDR3 sequence: CASSWTGTGYGYTF. Here the CDR3 DNA reads TGTGCCAGCAGTTGGACCGGGACAGGTTATGGCTACACCTTC.

In its sample, this clonotype was seen a few times. CDR3 in amino acids: CSAPRTDLSGNTIYF. CDR3 DNA sequence: TGCAGTGCCCCTCGGACGGATCTCTCTGGAAACACCATATATTTT. This chain joins TRBV20-1 and TRBJ1-3; D unclear. The CDR3 covers 15 residues. Germline V gives CDR1 DFQATT, CDR2 SNEGSKA (reference sequence). Between the trimmed V and J ends, which lost 6 bases and 0 bases, there was a span of 15 bases.

This clonotype was counted many times. The chain has TRBV7-8 and TRBJ1-2; TRBD1 might be the D (5 bases). In germline, CDR1 is SGHVS, CDR2 FQNEAQ. This CDR3 is built from 14 residues. The V end lost 5 bases, the J end lost 9 bases, and 19 bases lay between the germline ends. CDR3 in amino acids: CASSDESGIPSYTF. CDR3 in DNA: TGTGCCAGCAGCGACGAATCAGGGATTCCAAGCTACACCTTC.

This clonotype was seen ten or more times. The chain is built from TRBV20-1 and TRBJ2-1, with 14 positions matching TRBD2. Germline values: CDR1 DFQATT, CDR2 SNEGSKA (reference sequence). V dropped 3 bases and J dropped 5; count of bases not matched to a gene: 6. This CDR3 is 16 amino acids long. For the CDR3, the DNA is TGCAGTGCTAGGGCACCGGGACTAGCGGGAGACAATGAGCAGTTCTTC. Its translation: CSARAPGLAGDNEQFF.

This clonotype appeared many times. The rearrangement uses TRBV7-2 and TRBJ1-5; D perhaps matches TRBD1 (6 bases). The CDR3 runs 14 residues. V was cut by 6 bases and J by 6 bases, with 15 bases left in between. CDR1 is SGHTA and CDR2 is FQGNSA in the germline V gene. The CDR3 DNA reads as TGTGCCAGCAGACAGACAGAAGGGGGTCAGCCCCAGCATTTT. Its protein is CASRQTEGGQPQHF.

This clonotype has just a few counts. This chain joins TRBV7-9 and TRBJ2-6; D uncertain. CDR1 SEHNR and CDR2 FQNEAQ come from the germline V gene (reference sequence). CDR3 size: 17 residues. Trimming removed 2 bases from V and 2 bases from J, with 13 bases in between. Here the CDR3 DNA reads TGTGCCAGCAGCTTACGGGCCGAAGACACTGGGGCCAACGTCCTGACTTTC. Encoded protein: CASSLRAEDTGANVLTF.

This clonotype was counted only a few times. The rearrangement links TRBV19 to TRBJ1-1; D remains ambiguous. This CDR3 region has 14 residues. Trimming stripped 5 bases from V and 1 base from J, with 11 bases between. Per the germline V gene, CDR1 is LNHDA and CDR2 is SQIVND (reference sequence). Written as DNA, the CDR3 is TGTGCCAGTAGTTTCTCTCCGGGGAACACTGAAGCTTTCTTT. It is translated as CASSFSPGNTEAFF.

This clonotype was counted at least ten times. The chain uses TRBV2 and TRBJ2-3; tentatively, D is TRBD1 (5 bases). The V and J ends lost 2 bases and 5 bases respectively, with 17 bases between them. The CDR3 contains 16 residues. Germline loops: CDR1 SNHLY, CDR2 FYNNEI. The CDR3: CASSEIARVDGDTQYF. CDR3 nucleotide sequence: TGTGCCAGCAGTGAAATCGCCAGGGTGGACGGAGATACGCAGTATTTT.

This clonotype has ten or more counts. This rearrangement joins TRBV12-3 or TRBV12-4 to TRBJ2-7, with 9 bases aligning to TRBD2. The CDR3 totals 15 residues. V was pared by 5 bases and J by 0 bases, with 5 bases of the junction left unmatched. CDR3 protein: CASSLSGRNSYEQYF. DNA of the CDR3: TGTGCCAGCAGTCTTAGCGGGAGAAACTCCTACGAGCAGTACTTC.

At least ten counts were recorded for this clonotype. This chain uses TRBV11-2 with TRBJ2-3; a possible D gene is TRBD2 (5 bases). Trimming removed 8 bases at V and 3 bases at J, with 21 bases between. This CDR3 is 16 amino acids long. Germline CDR1 is SGHAT and CDR2 is FQNNGV. Here the CDR3 reads CASDPFPSGPTDTQYF. The CDR3 region has the DNA TGTGCCAGCGACCCATTCCCGAGCGGTCCTACAGATACGCAGTATTTT. Full variable domain (remainder filled in from reference TRBV11-2 and TRBJ2-3): EAGVAQSPRYKIIEKRQSVAFWCNPISGHATLYWYQQILGQGPKLLIQFQNNGVVDDSQLPKDRFSAERLKGVDSTLKIQPAKLEDSAVYLCASDPFPSGPTDTQYFGPGTRLTVL.

J is TRBJ2-7 and V is TRBV4-3; 9 bases align to TRBD1. V lost 0 bases, J lost 0 bases, and 6 bases stayed unmatched. CDR1 and CDR2 (germline): LGHNA, YSLEER. This CDR3 is 17 amino acids long. DNA for the CDR3: TGCGCCAGCAGCCAAGAGGAGACAGGGGGAAGCTCCTACGAGCAGTACTTC. Translated: CASSQEETGGSSYEQYF.

This clonotype was counted at least ten times. The rearrangement links TRBV10-3 to TRBJ2-1; 12 positions match TRBD2. Germline loops: CDR1 ENHRY, CDR2 SYGVKD. This CDR3 comprises 22 residues. Unmatched junction bases numbered 16, after V lost 0 bases and J lost 1 base. DNA of the CDR3: TGTGCCATCAGTGAGTCAGAAGGAGTGACTAGCGGGAGTGGTAAATCCTACAATGAGCAGTTCTTC. Its protein product is CAISESEGVTSGSGKSYNEQFF.

This clonotype showed up just a few times. This chain links TRBV10-1 with TRBJ2-7; tentatively, D is TRBD1 (6 bases). The germline V and J ends were trimmed by 4 bases and 1 base, with 14 bases remaining between them. This CDR3 contains 15 residues. The germline V gene encodes CDR1 WNHNN and CDR2 SYGVQD (reference sequence). The CDR3 loop reads CASSAHREPSYEQYF. DNA for the CDR3: TGCGCCAGCAGTGCCCACAGGGAACCTTCCTACGAGCAGTACTTC.

The rearrangement links TRBV27 to TRBJ2-5; 9 bases fit TRBD2. This CDR3 spans 12 amino acids. Germline trimming cut 2 bases from V and 13 bases from J; bases unmatched to any gene: 5. CDR1 and CDR2 (germline): MNHEY, SMNVEV (reference sequence). The CDR3 here is CASSLTSGPWYF. The CDR3 DNA follows: TGTGCCAGCAGTTTAACTAGCGGGCCCTGGTACTTC.

This clonotype appeared many times. The chain carries TRBV27 and TRBJ1-5, with 10 nucleotides matching TRBD1. CDR3 length: 14 residues. In germline, CDR1 is MNHEY, CDR2 SMNVEV (reference sequence). V shed 6 bases, J shed 6 bases, and the junction held 5 bases outside the gene matches. For the CDR3, the DNA is TGTGCCAGCAGCACGACAGGGGGCGGTCAGCCCCAGCATTTT. Its protein is CASSTTGGGQPQHF.

The chain has TRBV24-1 and TRBJ2-1; D assignment may be TRBD1 or TRBD2 (5 bases each). The CDR3 loop spans 12 amino acids. The V end lost 3 bases, the J end lost 7 bases, and 6 bases lay between the germline ends. CDR1 and CDR2 (germline): KGHDR, SFDVKD. The chain's CDR3 is CATSDGGNEQFF. DNA of the CDR3: TGTGCCACCAGTGATGGGGGAAATGAGCAGTTCTTC.

The chain combines TRBV5-6 with TRBJ2-2, with TRBD1 as a possible D gene (5 bases). The V end was cut by 4 bases, the J end by 7 bases, with 17 bases between. There are 15 residues in the CDR3. The germline CDR1 and CDR2 sequences are SGHDT and YYEEEE. DNA for the CDR3: TGTGCCAGCAGCGCCCGGCAGGGATGGGACGGGGAGCTGTTTTTT. The encoded protein is CASSARQGWDGELFF.

J is TRBJ2-7 and V is TRBV4-2; D uncertain. The germline CDR1 and CDR2 sequences are LGHNA and YNFKEQ. Trimming pared 4 bases from V and 0 bases from J, leaving 10 bases between. The CDR3 has 14 residues. The DNA for the CDR3 is TGTGCCAGCAGCCGTAGCTACCCCTCCTACGAGCAGTACTTC. Its translation: CASSRSYPSYEQYF.

This clonotype was seen repeatedly, ten times or more. The gene calls are TRBV6-1 and TRBJ2-5; D is uncertain. CDR1 is MNHNS, CDR2 SASEGT, per germline. V was pared by 6 bases and J by 10 bases, with 21 bases between. This CDR3 spans 14 amino acids. CDR3 protein: CASRRRKTGVDQYF. CDR3 DNA sequence: TGTGCCAGCAGGCGACGGAAGACGGGTGTGGACCAGTACTTC.

This clonotype was counted between two and nine times. This chain joins TRBV6-1 and TRBJ2-7, with 14 bases lining up with TRBD2. The V segment lost 2 bases and the J segment 2 bases; nucleotides outside the gene matches: 2. The CDR3 runs 16 residues. Germline-derived CDR1 and CDR2 are MNHNS and SASEGT. The CDR3 protein is CASSELTSGRAYEQYF. The DNA of the CDR3 is TGTGCCAGCAGTGAACTGACTAGCGGGAGGGCCTACGAGCAGTACTTC.

This chain connects TRBV4-3 to TRBJ2-7, with a weak D call TRBD2 (6 bases). This CDR3 has 14 amino acids. Trimming left V 2 bases short and J 5 bases short, with 13 bases between. Germline-derived CDR1 and CDR2 are LGHNA and YSLEER. CDR3 sequence: CASSQWRAVDEQYF. The DNA for the CDR3 is TGCGCCAGCAGCCAATGGAGGGCTGTAGACGAGCAGTACTTC.

This clonotype was detected ten times or more. This chain links TRBV10-3 with TRBJ1-1; D is unresolved. V was pared by 4 bases and J by 1 base, with 7 bases between. Germline CDR1 and CDR2: ENHRY and SYGVKD. This CDR3 is 13 amino acids long. CDR3 nucleotide sequence: TGTGCCATCAGTGGTGGGGAGAACACTGAAGCTTTCTTT. Translating it yields CAISGGENTEAFF.

This clonotype was counted many times. V gene TRBV18 combines with J gene TRBJ2-1, with D possibly being TRBD2 (6 bases). This CDR3 spans 15 amino acids. Trimming left V 4 bases short and J 5 bases short, with 15 bases between. CDR1 is KGHSH, CDR2 LQKENI, per germline. Written as DNA, the CDR3 is TGTGCCAGCTCACACCGTAGCGGAGATAACAATGAGCAGTTCTTC. Its protein is CASSHRSGDNNEQFF.